These T cell receptor beta chains were read from a single sample in a study of control samples from healthy donors and cancer patients. Method: immunoSEQ multiplex PCR; TCRdb's copy keeps in-frame clones and lacks some. Found here are over 100,000 clones, about nine tenths of them singletons; the top ten hold 3.5% to 4.5%. Specimen: blood. These receptors all stem from a human donor in good health. The donor label of this sample is uncertain. The CDR3 runs from the conserved cysteine through the conserved F or W. Size values are once, few and many counts, or a class for expanded clones, and some rows have none.

-,TRBV6-5,TRBJ1-6,CASRPDSYNSPLHF
-,TRBV5-4,TRBJ2-5,CASSTPVAVGQETQYF
-,TRBV3-1/TRBV3-2,TRBJ1-6,CASSQSGRGRSPLHF
-,TRBV6-5,TRBJ1-1,CASSTGQGLTEAFF
-,TRBV2,TRBJ1-1,CASRAGGATEAFF
-,TRBV2,TRBJ2-2,CASSEGLRGGVTGELFF
few,TRBV11-2,TRBJ2-7,CASSLGTTGAEQYF
-,TRBV5-5,TRBJ1-1,CASSFIDNTEAFF
-,TRBV9,TRBJ1-2,CASSVGSKAGDGYTF
-,TRBV28,TRBJ1-4,CASSFGQDPEKLFF
-,TRBV13,TRBJ1-6,CAGPRDRGYSPLHF
-,TRBV5-1,TRBJ2-2,CASSVLAIGELFF
-,TRBV7-3,TRBJ1-1,CASSLNANTEAFF
-,TRBV7-5,TRBJ2-3,CVRSLGQGTDTQYF
-,TRBV3-1/TRBV3-2,TRBJ1-3,CASSQGTVSRNTIYF
-,TRBV29-1,TRBJ2-3,CSVGGGTDTQYF
-,TRBV5-4,TRBJ2-2,CASSSLIFQGAVRGGELFF
-,TRBV4-2,TRBJ2-1,CASSQDLGGYEQFF
-,TRBV30,TRBJ1-1,CAWSPLGMLTEAFF
-,TRBV30,TRBJ2-2,CAWRYPAGLFTGELFF
-,TRBV10-1,TRBJ2-7,CASSVRAQDEQYF
-,TRBV12-5,TRBJ1-2,CASGLAQGENYGYTF
-,TRBV5-1,TRBJ2-1,CASRGGGDGSNEQFF
-,TRBV5-1,TRBJ2-5,CASSPGLAGDLYQETQYF
-,TRBV19,TRBJ1-1,CASSIDSGTEAFF
once,TRBV5-8,TRBJ1-6,CASSRTGQFNSPLHF
-,TRBV6-5,TRBJ2-1,CASTRTSPSYNEQFF
-,TRBV5-6,TRBJ2-2,CASSLEGTGELFF
once,TRBV5-5,TRBJ2-6,CASSYLMAGANVLTF
-,TRBV27,TRBJ1-1,CASSLVRNTEAFF
-,TRBV7-7,TRBJ2-1,CASSLNSDNFNNEQFF
-,TRBV6-5,TRBJ1-5,CASQGARGSNQPQHF
-,TRBV30,TRBJ2-1,CAWSVAGGSYNEQFF
-,TRBV27,TRBJ2-3,CASSKGLGTNTDTQYF
-,TRBV28,TRBJ1-3,CASSSLPTGDENTIYF
-,TRBV14,TRBJ2-2,CASSQAVAGELFF
once,TRBV7-9,TRBJ1-5,CASSSDRVEQPQHF
-,TRBV6-5,TRBJ2-7,CASSTPGSAYEQYF
-,TRBV2,TRBJ1-4,CASSAWGTANNEKLFF
once,TRBV4-1,TRBJ2-3,CASSFRTSGVFTSTDTQYF
-,TRBV12-3/TRBV12-4,TRBJ1-4,CASSLGLGEKLFF
-,TRBV30,TRBJ1-3,CAWSVMGGNTIYF
-,TRBV19,TRBJ1-4,CASSVQGAREKLFF
-,TRBV19,TRBJ1-1,CASSRREFNTEAFF
-,TRBV12-2,TRBJ1-2,CASRPGQGHEINYGYTF
-,TRBV9,TRBJ1-1,CASSVGGFSNTEAFF
-,TRBV5-4,TRBJ2-3,CASSWGRTGPDTQYF
-,TRBV18,TRBJ2-5,CASSAGLSGQETQYF
-,TRBV5-1,TRBJ1-5,CASSWDGQGAQPQHF
-,TRBV30,TRBJ2-2,CAWSGERGGVYTGELFF
-,TRBV6-5,TRBJ1-4,CASSAEPATNEKLFF
-,TRBV29-1,TRBJ1-3,CSVVRAGGNTIYF
-,TRBV5-8,TRBJ1-2,CASSWGGGSYGYTF
-,TRBV19,TRBJ1-2,CASKRQGSHGYTF
-,TRBV6-4,TRBJ2-1,CASSEGAGEYNEQFF
-,TRBV18,TRBJ2-5,CASSPPDREETQYF